The 3 T cell receptor beta chains reported below all come from one sample, sequenced in a study of blood T cell repertoires in COVID-19. The data were produced by immunoSEQ multiplex PCR, yet TCRdb's version contains in-frame clones alone and is incomplete. Of about 81,000 clones in the sample, around 90% were seen once. The specimen sequenced was peripheral blood. The source is a woman of 80 years or more with acute or convalescent COVID-19.

The chain is built from TRBV11-3 and TRBJ2-2; a weak D match, TRBD1 (6 bases). CDR3 size: 15 residues. Germline V gene lookup returns CDR1 SGHNT and CDR2 YENEEA. Trimming left V 1 base short and J 7 bases short, with 13 bases between. The CDR3 sequence: CASSLGGRGHGELFF. Written as DNA, the CDR3 is TGTGCCAGCAGCTTAGGGGGCAGGGGTCACGGGGAGCTGTTTTTT.

This clone has just one count. The chain carries TRBV5-1 and TRBJ2-5; D might be TRBD1 (5 bases). Trimming pared 0 bases from V and 3 bases from J, leaving 12 bases between. Germline V lookup: CDR1 SGHRS, CDR2 YFSETQ. The CDR3 is 15 amino acids. The chain's CDR3 is CASSLGPGKEETQYF. For the CDR3, the DNA is TGCGCCAGCAGCTTGGGCCCAGGGAAAGAAGAGACCCAGTACTTC.

V is TRBV2 and J is TRBJ2-7; D is uncertain. This CDR3 region has 11 residues. V dropped 5 bases and J dropped 7 bases, with 9 bases sitting between them. Germline-derived CDR1 and CDR2 are SNHLY and FYNNEI. CDR3 bases: TGTGCCAGCAGTTTCAGGCAGGAGCAGTACTTC. This encodes CASSFRQEQYF.